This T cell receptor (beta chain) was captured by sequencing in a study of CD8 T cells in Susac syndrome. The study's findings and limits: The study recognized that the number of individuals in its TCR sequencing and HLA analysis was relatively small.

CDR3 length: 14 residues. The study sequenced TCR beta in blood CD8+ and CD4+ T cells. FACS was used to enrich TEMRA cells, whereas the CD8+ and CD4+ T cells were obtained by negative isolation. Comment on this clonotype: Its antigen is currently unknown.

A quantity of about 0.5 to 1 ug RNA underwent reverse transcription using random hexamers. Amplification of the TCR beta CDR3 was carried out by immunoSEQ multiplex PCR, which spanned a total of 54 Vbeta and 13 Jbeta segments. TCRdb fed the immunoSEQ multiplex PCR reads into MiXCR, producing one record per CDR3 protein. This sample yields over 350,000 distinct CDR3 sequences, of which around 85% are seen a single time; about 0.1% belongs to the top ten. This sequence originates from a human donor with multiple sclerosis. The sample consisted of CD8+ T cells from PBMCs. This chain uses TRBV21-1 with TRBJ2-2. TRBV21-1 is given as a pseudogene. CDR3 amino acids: CASSNGTFTGELFF. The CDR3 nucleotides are TGTGCCAGCAGCAATGGAACCTTCACCGGGGAGCTGTTTTTT.